The sequence of this TCR beta chain was determined in a study of human versus mouse CDR3 diversity and MHC coevolution. As for this clone: The target antigen is unknown.

Study findings and constraints: On average, humans showed more CDR3 deletions and insertions than mice. Roughly six MHC II alleles selected the human T cells. Two of the three human donors had the lowest clonal inequality.

Trimming pared 0 bases from V and 7 bases from J, leaving 4 bases between. Germline V gene data show CDR1 as LNHNV and CDR2 as YYDKDF (reference sequence). This CDR3 contains 12 residues. Sorting isolated naive CD4 T cells lacking CD45RO and expressing CD62L. TCRdb's table, derived via immunoSEQ multiplex PCR, lists solely in-frame clones and lacks some. The data contain more than 55,000 clones, 85% to 95% of them seen just once; the ten biggest clones take up 15% to 20%. Sequencing was carried out using naive CD4+ T cells from blood. The subset here: CD45RO-negative CD62L-positive naive CD4 T cells. This receptor was obtained from a person in their sixties in good health. The genes are TRBV15 and TRBJ2-1; no firm D call. CDR3 sequence: CATSRDINEQFF. Here the CDR3 DNA reads TGTGCCACCAGCAGAGATATAAATGAGCAGTTCTTC.